A single sample gave rise to the 15 T cell receptor beta chains below, sequenced in a study of CXCR3-negative and CXCR3-positive naive CD8 T cells. Study results and limitations: Researchers report that CXCR3-positive naive cells carry more hydrophobic TRB CDR3s than CXCR3-negative naive cells.

Antigens of these TCRs are unknown. Each TRB cDNA library was prepared by 5' RACE (with UMI labels). TCRdb re-called the 5' RACE reads and gives one entry per CDR3 protein, without DNA. This sample contains over 95,000 distinct CDR3 sequences. Sequenced material: naive CXCR3+ CD8+ T cells from blood. Subset: CD45RO-CCR7+CD27+CD95- naive CD8+ T cells expressing CXCR3 (TNR3+). The source is a human donor in good health. Some clones in this sample may be carry-over from other donors' samples.

The chain employs TRBV14 and TRBJ2-7; TCRdb proposes TRBD1, but this gene call is untestable without DNA. This CDR3 has 15 residues. Germline V CDR1 and CDR2: SGHDN, FVKESK. CDR3 region: CASSHITGLSYEQYF.

The rearrangement joins TRBV4-3 to TRBJ2-2; TCRdb picks TRBD2, but there is no DNA to check that call. This CDR3 has 16 residues. Germline CDR1 LGHNA, CDR2 YSLEER. CDR3 sequence: CASSQGLAENTGELFF.

This rearrangement joins TRBV6-5 to TRBJ2-2; TCRdb names TRBD1, which stays unverified in the absence of DNA. Germline V gives CDR1 MNHEY, CDR2 SVGAGI. The CDR3 loop spans 16 amino acids. The CDR3 is CASSSGTGDPTGELFF.

CDR3 in amino acids: CASSERLAGAETQYF. The V and J genes are TRBV19 and TRBJ2-5; TCRdb gives TRBD2 as the D gene, but with no DNA this cannot be confirmed. There are 15 residues in the CDR3. Germline CDR1 reads LNHDA; CDR2 reads SQIVND (reference sequence).

CDR3 in amino acids: CAISEPGQGEDTQYF. The chain is built from TRBV10-3 and TRBJ2-3; TCRdb calls TRBD1, which cannot be checked without DNA. CDR3 size: 15 residues. Germline CDR1 reads ENHRY; CDR2 reads SYGVKD.

The chain recombines TRBV5-6 with TRBJ2-1. The germline V gene encodes CDR1 SGHDT and CDR2 YYEEEE. This CDR3 spans 15 amino acids. This chain's CDR3 is CASSFGSGLSDEQFF. The whole variable domain, filled in from reference TRBV5-6 and TRBJ2-1, reads DAGVTQSPTHLIKTRGQQVTLRCSPKSGHDTVSWYQQALGQGPQFIFQYYEEEERQRGNFPDRFSGHQFPNYSSELNVNALLLGDSALYLCASSFGSGLSDEQFFGPGTRLTVL.

V gene TRBV19 combines with J gene TRBJ2-1. CDR1 and CDR2 from the germline V gene are LNHDA and SQIVND (reference sequence). The CDR3 length is 13 residues. The CDR3 spells CASSIGGYNEQFF.

The rearrangement uses TRBV7-9 and TRBJ2-5; lacking DNA, the TRBD2 call made by TCRdb goes unchecked. This CDR3 has 14 amino acids. The germline V gene encodes CDR1 SEHNR and CDR2 FQNEAQ (reference sequence). CDR3 in amino acids: CASSTGLAKETQYF.

This chain joins TRBV20-1 and TRBJ2-7; TCRdb designates TRBD1, a call that cannot be tested without DNA. The CDR3 runs 14 residues. Germline values: CDR1 DFQATT, CDR2 SNEGSKA (reference sequence). The CDR3 sequence is CSAPGGRVPYEQYF.

The V call is TRBV28, the J call TRBJ2-7; TCRdb's D call of TRBD1 is untestable without DNA. Germline assignment: CDR1 MDHEN and CDR2 SYDVKM. The CDR3 contains 13 residues. The CDR3 reads CASSSREVDEQYF.

The V call is TRBV29-1, the J call TRBJ2-3. Germline CDR1 SQVTM, CDR2 ANQGSEA. This CDR3 spans 13 amino acids. The CDR3 is CSVEWMDTDTQYF.

This chain connects TRBV7-9 to TRBJ2-7. This CDR3 has 16 amino acids. Germline V gene data show CDR1 as SEHNR and CDR2 as FQNEAQ (reference sequence). CDR3 sequence: CASSLVGEVGSYEQYF.

The genes are TRBV29-1 and TRBJ2-6. The CDR3 is 15 residues long. CDR1 is SQVTM and CDR2 is ANQGSEA in the germline V gene. The CDR3 protein is CSVLGISSGANVLTF.

The chain is built from TRBV4-1 and TRBJ2-7; without DNA, the TCRdb call of TRBD2 cannot be checked. Per the germline V gene, CDR1 is MGHRA and CDR2 is YSYEKL. The CDR3 consists of 14 residues. CDR3 loop: CASSPSSLGYEQYF.

The chain links TRBV29-1 to TRBJ2-4; TCRdb lists TRBD1, though no DNA is available to test this call. The CDR3 is 15 residues long. Germline V gene lookup returns CDR1 SQVTM and CDR2 ANQGSEA. This chain's CDR3 is CSVGGAGLAKNIQYF.